This TCR beta chain was sequenced in a study of blood T cell repertoires in COVID-19. In the study overall: Collection of acute and convalescent COVID-19 samples took place in the United States, Italy and Spain. In each case, the material was cDNA or gDNA derived from T cells, B-cell-depleted T cells, or PBMCs.

Per the original data handling: Amplification with reference gene primers provided the estimates of nucleated cell counts. Generated by immunoSEQ multiplex PCR, the TCRdb table keeps only in-frame clones and is missing some. V and J calls and clone size are copied from that table; D and trimming were computed from the DNA. The sample includes around 280,000 clones, roughly 86% of them seen just once. In this sample, this clone turned up once. Germline V lookup: CDR1 SGHRS, CDR2 YFSETQ. The CDR3 sequence is 14 residues long. V gave up 3 bases and J gave up 3 bases; unmatched junction bases: 4. Sequenced input: peripheral blood. This TCR derives from a woman in her twenties or thirties who had recovered from COVID-19. V usage is TRBV5-1 and J usage is TRBJ1-2; 8 bases match TRBD1. The CDR3 DNA is TGCGCCAGCAGCTCTCAGGGGGCCTACTATGGCTACACCTTC. Residues: CASSSQGAYYGYTF. The full variable domain, rest sourced from reference TRBV5-1 and TRBJ1-2, is KAGVTQTPRYLIKTRGQQVTLSCSPISGHRSVSWYQQTPGQGLQFLFEYFSETQRNKGNFPGRFSGRQFSNSRSEMNVSTLELGDSALYLCASSSQGAYYGYTFGSGTRLTVV.